These 3 T cell receptor beta chains were all obtained from the same sample, sequenced in a study of blood T cell repertoires in COVID-19. Libraries were prepared by immunoSEQ multiplex PCR; TCRdb keeps only in-frame clonotypes and omits some of them. Among fewer than 130,000 clones listed, 70% to 85% were seen once. The source material was peripheral blood. Receptor source: a man in his sixties or seventies with active or convalescent COVID-19.

The genes are TRBV4-1 and TRBJ2-1; 11 nucleotides line up with TRBD2. There are 17 residues in the CDR3. After removal of 2 bases from V and 0 bases from J, the junction contained 3 bases not matched to a gene. CDR1 is MGHRA and CDR2 is YSYEKL in the germline V gene. The CDR3 DNA follows: TGCGCCAGCAGCCAAACTAGCGGGGGCAGCTCCTACAATGAGCAGTTCTTC. The encoded protein is CASSQTSGGSSYNEQFF.

The genes are TRBV5-1 and TRBJ1-4, with 10 bases aligning to TRBD1. V was pared by 4 bases and J by 7 bases, with 7 bases of the junction left unmatched. This CDR3 has 15 amino acids. Germline V gene data show CDR1 as SGHRS and CDR2 as YFSETQ. CDR3 nucleotides: TGCGCCAGCAGCCCCACCGGGACAGGGGCTGAAAAACTGTTTTTT. Encoded protein: CASSPTGTGAEKLFF.

The rearrangement links TRBV30 to TRBJ2-5, with TRBD1 identical over 8 bases. CDR3 size: 15 residues. J gave up 5 bases and V 0 bases, and 8 bases lay outside the gene matches. Germline values: CDR1 GTSNPN, CDR2 SVGIG (reference sequence). CDR3 region: CAWSVGGTGRETQYF. CDR3 DNA sequence: TGTGCCTGGAGTGTAGGGGGGACAGGAAGGGAGACCCAGTACTTC.